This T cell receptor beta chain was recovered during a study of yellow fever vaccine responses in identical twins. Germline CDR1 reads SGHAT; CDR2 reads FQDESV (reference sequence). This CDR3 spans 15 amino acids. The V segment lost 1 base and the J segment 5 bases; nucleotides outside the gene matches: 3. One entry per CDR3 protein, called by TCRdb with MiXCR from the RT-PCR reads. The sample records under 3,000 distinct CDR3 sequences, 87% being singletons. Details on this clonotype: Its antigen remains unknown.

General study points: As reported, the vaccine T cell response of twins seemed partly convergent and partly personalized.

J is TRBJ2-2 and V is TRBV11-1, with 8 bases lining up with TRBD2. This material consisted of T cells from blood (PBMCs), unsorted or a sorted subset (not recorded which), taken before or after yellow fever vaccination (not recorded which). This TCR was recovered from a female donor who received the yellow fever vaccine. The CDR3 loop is CASSLGSGETGELFF. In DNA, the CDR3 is TGTGCCAGCAGCTTAGGTAGCGGGGAAACCGGGGAGCTGTTTTTT.